This entry lists 9 T cell receptor beta chains sequenced from one sample in a study of blood T cells in healthy people across ages. PCR was performed a second time for about 6 to 12 cycles using a sample-barcoded 5' primer and a J-beta primer mix. TCRdb reanalysed the 5' RACE reads using MiXCR and keeps one entry per CDR3 protein. Of hundreds of thousands of distinct CDR3 sequences in the sample, around 68% were seen once. The specimen was blood. Receptors were obtained from a man younger than 45 in good health.

This clonotype was observed a single time. This chain joins TRBV25-1 and TRBJ2-1, with D maybe TRBD2 (5 bases). The CDR3 has 17 residues. V was cut by 4 bases and J by 7 bases, with 23 bases left in between. Looked up from germline, CDR1 is MGHDK and CDR2 is SYGVNS. CDR3 nucleotide sequence: TGTGCCAGCAGTGCCCACCCCGGGTCCCCTACGGGGAATGAGCAGTTCTTC. This encodes CASSAHPGSPTGNEQFF.

This clonotype was detected once. The chain joins TRBV6-6 to TRBJ1-2; D is unresolved. There are 14 residues in the CDR3. CDR1 is MNHNY and CDR2 is SVGAGI in the germline V gene (reference sequence). V lost 5 bases, J lost 2 bases, and 12 bases lay in between. The CDR3 region has the DNA TGTGCCAGCAGTGACACATACAGAAACTATGGCTACACCTTC. Translation gives CASSDTYRNYGYTF.

This clonotype was seen more than once but under ten times. CDR3 region: CASSRRGQETQYF. In nucleotides, the CDR3 is TGTGCCAGCAGCCGTCGGGGCCAAGAGACCCAGTACTTC. The chain links TRBV3-1 to TRBJ2-5; possibly TRBD2 for D (5 bases). V gave up 4 bases and J gave up 1 base, with 7 bases separating them. Germline V lookup: CDR1 LGHDT, CDR2 YNNKEL (reference sequence). The CDR3 spans 13 residues.

This chain joins TRBV6-2 or TRBV6-3 and TRBJ2-2, with 7 positions matching TRBD2. The germline V gene has CDR1 MNHEY and CDR2 SVGEGT. The CDR3 covers 15 residues. V lost 7 bases and J lost 7; bases outside the gene matches: 12. The CDR3 sequence is CASTVGEGSGGELFF. The CDR3 DNA follows: TGTGCCAGCACCGTCGGGGAGGGGTCTGGCGGGGAGCTGTTTTTT.

The genes are TRBV6-5 and TRBJ1-2; D not resolved. Germline V CDR1 and CDR2: MNHEY, SVGAGI. The V end was cut by 6 bases, the J end by 2 bases, with 7 bases between. The CDR3 length is 12 residues. The CDR3 is CASRRANYGYTF. The DNA of the CDR3 is TGTGCCAGCAGGAGGGCCAACTATGGCTACACCTTC.

The V and J genes are TRBV2 and TRBJ1-6; maybe TRBD1 (6 bases). V dropped 3 bases and J dropped 6 bases, with 9 bases sitting between them. The CDR3 consists of 14 residues. Germline V gene sequence: CDR1 SNHLY, CDR2 FYNNEI. CDR3 nucleotide sequence: TGTGCCAGCAGTGACAGGGGCCTTAATTCACCCCTCCACTTT. It translates to CASSDRGLNSPLHF. The full variable domain, rest sourced from reference TRBV2 and TRBJ1-6, is EPEVTQTPSHQVTQMGQEVILRCVPISNHLYFYWYRQILGQKVEFLVSFYNNEISEKSEIFDDQFSVERPDGSNFTLKIRSTKLEDSAMYFCASSDRGLNSPLHFGNGTRLTVT.

V usage is TRBV29-1 and J usage is TRBJ2-3, with 13 bases fitting TRBD2. The germline CDR1 and CDR2 sequences are SQVTM and ANQGSEA. V shed 7 bases and J 5 bases; nucleotides not matched to a gene: 6. The CDR3 is 14 amino acids. CDR3 DNA sequence: TGCAGCGCAGGGACTAGCGGGGCCGGAGATACGCAGTATTTT. This encodes CSAGTSGAGDTQYF.

In this sample, this clonotype turned up once. V is TRBV5-1 and J is TRBJ1-6; weak D call: TRBD1 (6 bases). Trimming took 5 bases from V and 3 from J, leaving 12 bases between them. This CDR3 contains 15 residues. Germline assignment: CDR1 SGHRS and CDR2 YFSETQ. The CDR3 loop reads CASREGTHYNSPLHF. As DNA, the CDR3 is TGCGCCAGCAGGGAAGGGACACACTATAATTCACCCCTCCACTTT.

The gene calls are TRBV11-3 and TRBJ2-4, with a tentative D call TRBD1 (6 bases). The tail of the sequence fits TRBJ2-7 better, so the J call may be wrong. Germline V gene data show CDR1 as SGHNT and CDR2 as YENEEA. This CDR3 has 14 residues. This CDR3 reads CASSLNPGDYEQYF. The CDR3 region has the DNA TGTGCCAGCAGCTTAAACCCAGGGGACTACGAGCAGTACTTC.